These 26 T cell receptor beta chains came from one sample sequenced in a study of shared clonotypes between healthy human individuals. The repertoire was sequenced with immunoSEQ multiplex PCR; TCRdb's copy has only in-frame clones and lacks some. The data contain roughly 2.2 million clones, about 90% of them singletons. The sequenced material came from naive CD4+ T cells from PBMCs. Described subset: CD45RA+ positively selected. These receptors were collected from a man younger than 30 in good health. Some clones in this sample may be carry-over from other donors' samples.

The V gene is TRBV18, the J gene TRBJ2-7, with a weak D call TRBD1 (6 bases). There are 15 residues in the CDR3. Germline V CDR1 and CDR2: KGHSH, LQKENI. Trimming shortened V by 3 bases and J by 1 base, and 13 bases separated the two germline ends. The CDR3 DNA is TGTGCCAGCTCACCGGGCGGCAGGGGATCCTACGAGCAGTACTTC. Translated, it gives CASSPGGRGSYEQYF.

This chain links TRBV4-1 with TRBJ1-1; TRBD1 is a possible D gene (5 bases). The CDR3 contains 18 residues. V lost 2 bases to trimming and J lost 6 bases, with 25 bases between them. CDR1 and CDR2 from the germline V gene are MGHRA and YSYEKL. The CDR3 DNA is TGCGCCAGCAGCCAAAAGGGGAAGCGTCCGGGTCCTCACGCTGAAGCTTTCTTT. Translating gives CASSQKGKRPGPHAEAFF.

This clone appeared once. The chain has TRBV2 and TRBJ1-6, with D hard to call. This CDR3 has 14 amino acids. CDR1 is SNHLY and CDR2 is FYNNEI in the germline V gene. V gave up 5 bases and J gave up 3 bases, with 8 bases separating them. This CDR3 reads CASSRQSYNSPLHF. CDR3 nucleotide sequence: TGTGCCAGCAGTCGGCAGAGCTATAATTCACCCCTCCACTTT.

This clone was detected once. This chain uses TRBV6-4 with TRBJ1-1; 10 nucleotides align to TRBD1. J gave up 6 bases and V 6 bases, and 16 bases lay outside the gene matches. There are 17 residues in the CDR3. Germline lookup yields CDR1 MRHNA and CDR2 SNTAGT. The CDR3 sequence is CASRFKTGTGDLAEAFF. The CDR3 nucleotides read TGTGCCAGCAGATTTAAAACCGGGACAGGGGATTTGGCTGAAGCTTTCTTT.

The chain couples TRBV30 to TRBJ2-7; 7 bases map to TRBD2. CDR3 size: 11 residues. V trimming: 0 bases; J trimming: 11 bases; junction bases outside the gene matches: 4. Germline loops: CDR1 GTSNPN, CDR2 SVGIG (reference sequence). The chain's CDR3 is CAWSVDGGEYF. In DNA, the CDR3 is TGTGCCTGGAGTGTCGATGGGGGGGAGTACTTC.

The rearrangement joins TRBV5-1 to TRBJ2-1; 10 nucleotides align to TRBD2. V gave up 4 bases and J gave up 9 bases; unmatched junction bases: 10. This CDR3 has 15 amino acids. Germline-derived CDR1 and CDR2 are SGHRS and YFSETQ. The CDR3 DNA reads TGCGCCAGCAGCGTGGGGCGCCCTAGCGGGGGTGAGCAGTTCTTC. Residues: CASSVGRPSGGEQFF.

CDR3 nucleotides: TGTGCCTGGACCCCGGCAGATACGCAGTATTTT. Translation: CAWTPADTQYF. The rearrangement links TRBV30 to TRBJ2-3; D ambiguous. This CDR3 has 11 residues. The germline CDR1 and CDR2 sequences are GTSNPN and SVGIG (reference sequence). The ends were cut back, 4 bases at V and 4 bases at J, with 6 bases in the middle.

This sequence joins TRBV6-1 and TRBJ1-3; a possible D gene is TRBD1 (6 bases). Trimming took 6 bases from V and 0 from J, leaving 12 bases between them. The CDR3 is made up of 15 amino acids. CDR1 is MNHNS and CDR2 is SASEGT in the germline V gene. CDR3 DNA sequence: TGTGCCAGCAGCCGGGACATCAGCTCTGGAAACACCATATATTTT. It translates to CASSRDISSGNTIYF.

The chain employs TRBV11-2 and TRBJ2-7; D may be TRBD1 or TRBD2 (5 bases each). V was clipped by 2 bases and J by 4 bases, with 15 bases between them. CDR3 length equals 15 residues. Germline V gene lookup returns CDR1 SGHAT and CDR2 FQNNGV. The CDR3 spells CASSLMGQGPYEQYF. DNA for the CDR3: TGTGCCAGCAGCTTAATGGGGCAGGGACCGTACGAGCAGTACTTC.

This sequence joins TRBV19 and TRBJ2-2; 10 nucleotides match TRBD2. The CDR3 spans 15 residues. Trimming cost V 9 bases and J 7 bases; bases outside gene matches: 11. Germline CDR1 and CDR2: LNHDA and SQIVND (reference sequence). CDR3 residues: CASGGLAGENGELFF. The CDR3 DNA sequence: TGTGCCAGCGGCGGCCTAGCGGGAGAGAACGGGGAGCTGTTTTTT.

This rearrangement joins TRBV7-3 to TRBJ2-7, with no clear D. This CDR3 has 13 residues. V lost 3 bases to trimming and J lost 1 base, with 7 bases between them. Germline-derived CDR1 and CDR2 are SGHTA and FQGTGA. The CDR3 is CASSFKGSYEQYF. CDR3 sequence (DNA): TGTGCCAGCAGCTTTAAAGGGTCCTACGAGCAGTACTTC.

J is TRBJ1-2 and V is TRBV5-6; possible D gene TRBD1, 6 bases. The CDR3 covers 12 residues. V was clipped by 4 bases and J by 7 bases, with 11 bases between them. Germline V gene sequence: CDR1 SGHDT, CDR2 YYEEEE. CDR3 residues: CASSPRTVGYTF. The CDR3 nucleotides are TGTGCCAGCAGCCCGAGGACAGTTGGCTACACCTTC. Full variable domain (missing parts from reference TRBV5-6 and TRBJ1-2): DAGVTQSPTHLIKTRGQQVTLRCSPKSGHDTVSWYQQALGQGPQFIFQYYEEEERQRGNFPDRFSGHQFPNYSSELNVNALLLGDSALYLCASSPRTVGYTFGSGTRLTVV.

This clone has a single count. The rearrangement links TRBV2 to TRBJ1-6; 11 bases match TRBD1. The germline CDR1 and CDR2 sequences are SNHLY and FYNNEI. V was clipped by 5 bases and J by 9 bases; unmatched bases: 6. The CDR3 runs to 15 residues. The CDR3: CASSPGQGATSPLHF. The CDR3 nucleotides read TGTGCCAGCAGTCCCGGACAGGGGGCGACTTCACCCCTCCACTTT.

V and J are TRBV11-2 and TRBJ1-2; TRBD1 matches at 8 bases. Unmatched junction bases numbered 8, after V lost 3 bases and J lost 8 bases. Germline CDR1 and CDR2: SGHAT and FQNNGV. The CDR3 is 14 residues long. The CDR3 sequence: CASSFTQGAGGYTF. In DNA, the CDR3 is TGTGCCAGCAGCTTTACCCAGGGGGCAGGAGGCTACACCTTC.

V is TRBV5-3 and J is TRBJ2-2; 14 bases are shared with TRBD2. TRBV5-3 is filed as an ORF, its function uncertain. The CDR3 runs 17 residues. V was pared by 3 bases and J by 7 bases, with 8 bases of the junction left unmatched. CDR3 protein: CARSSRGLAGVGGELFF. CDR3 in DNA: TGTGCCAGAAGCTCCCGGGGACTAGCGGGAGTAGGCGGGGAGCTGTTTTTT.

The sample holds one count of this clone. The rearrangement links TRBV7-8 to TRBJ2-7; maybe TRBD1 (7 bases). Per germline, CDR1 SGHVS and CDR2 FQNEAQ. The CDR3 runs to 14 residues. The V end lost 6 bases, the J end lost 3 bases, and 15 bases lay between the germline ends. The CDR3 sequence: CASRSQGGGYEQYF. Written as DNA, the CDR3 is TGTGCCAGCAGGAGCCAGGGGGGTGGCTACGAGCAGTACTTC.

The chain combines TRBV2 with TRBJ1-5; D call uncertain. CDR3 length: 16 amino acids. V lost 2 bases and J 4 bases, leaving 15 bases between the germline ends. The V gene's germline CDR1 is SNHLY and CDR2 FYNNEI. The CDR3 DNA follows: TGTGCCAGCAGTGAACGCCGGACGGATTTGAATCAGCCCCAGCATTTT. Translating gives CASSERRTDLNQPQHF.

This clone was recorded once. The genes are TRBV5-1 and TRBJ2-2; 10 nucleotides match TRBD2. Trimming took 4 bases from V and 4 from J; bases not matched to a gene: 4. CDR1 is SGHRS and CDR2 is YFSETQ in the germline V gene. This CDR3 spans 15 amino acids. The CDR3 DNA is TGCGCCAGCAGCCCGACTAGCGGGTTCACCGGGGAGCTGTTTTTT. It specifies CASSPTSGFTGELFF.

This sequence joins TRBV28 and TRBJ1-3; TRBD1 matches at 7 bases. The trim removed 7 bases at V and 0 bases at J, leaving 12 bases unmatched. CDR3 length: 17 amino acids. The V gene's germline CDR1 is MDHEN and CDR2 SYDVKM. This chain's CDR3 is CASNQRGDRSSGNTIYF. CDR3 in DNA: TGTGCCAGCAATCAAAGGGGGGACAGAAGCTCTGGAAACACCATATATTTT. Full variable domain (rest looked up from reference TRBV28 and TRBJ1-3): DVKVTQSSRYLVKRTGEKVFLECVQDMDHENMFWYRQDPGLGLRLIYFSYDVKMKEKGDIPEGYSVSREKKERFSLILESASTNQTSMYLCASNQRGDRSSGNTIYFGEGSWLTVV.

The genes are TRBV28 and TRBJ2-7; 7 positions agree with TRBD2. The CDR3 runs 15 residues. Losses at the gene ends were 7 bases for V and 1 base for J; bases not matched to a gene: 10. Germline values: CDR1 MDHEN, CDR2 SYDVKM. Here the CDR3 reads CASTPAGALSYEQYF. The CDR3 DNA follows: TGTGCCAGCACCCCGGCGGGAGCCCTTTCCTACGAGCAGTACTTC.

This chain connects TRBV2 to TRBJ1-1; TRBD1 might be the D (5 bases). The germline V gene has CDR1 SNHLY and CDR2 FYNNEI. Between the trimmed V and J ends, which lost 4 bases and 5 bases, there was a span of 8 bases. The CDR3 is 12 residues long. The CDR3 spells CASSVGQTEAFF. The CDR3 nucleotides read TGTGCCAGCAGTGTGGGGCAGACTGAAGCTTTCTTT.

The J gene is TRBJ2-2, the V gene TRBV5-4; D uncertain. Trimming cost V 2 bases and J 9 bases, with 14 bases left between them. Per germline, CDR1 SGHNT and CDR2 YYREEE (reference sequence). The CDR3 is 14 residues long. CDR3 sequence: CASSLPITARELFF. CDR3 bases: TGTGCCAGCAGCTTACCTATAACAGCCCGGGAGCTGTTTTTT.

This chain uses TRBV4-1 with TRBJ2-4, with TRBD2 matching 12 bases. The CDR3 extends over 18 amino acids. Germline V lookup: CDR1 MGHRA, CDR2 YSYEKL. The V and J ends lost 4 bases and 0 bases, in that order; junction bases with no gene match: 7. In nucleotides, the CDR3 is TGCGCCAGCAGCCCTGGACTAGCGGGGATACTAGCCAAAAACATTCAGTACTTC. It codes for CASSPGLAGILAKNIQYF.

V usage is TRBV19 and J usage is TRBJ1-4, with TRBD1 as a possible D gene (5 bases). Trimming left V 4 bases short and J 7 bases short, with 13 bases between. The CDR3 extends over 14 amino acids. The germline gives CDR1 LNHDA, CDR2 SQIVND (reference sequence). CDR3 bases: TGTGCCAGTAGTAGAGGGACGATGGGTGAAAAACTGTTTTTT. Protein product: CASSRGTMGEKLFF.

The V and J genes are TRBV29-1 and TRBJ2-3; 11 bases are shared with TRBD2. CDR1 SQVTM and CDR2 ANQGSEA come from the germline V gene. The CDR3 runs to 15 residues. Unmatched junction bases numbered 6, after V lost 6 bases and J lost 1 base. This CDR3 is CSVHDSGRGTDTQYF. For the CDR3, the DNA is TGCAGCGTCCACGATAGCGGGAGGGGCACAGATACGCAGTATTTT.

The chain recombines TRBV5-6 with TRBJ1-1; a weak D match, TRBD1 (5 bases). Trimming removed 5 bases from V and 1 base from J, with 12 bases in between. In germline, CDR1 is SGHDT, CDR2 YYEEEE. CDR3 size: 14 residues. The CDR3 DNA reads TGTGCCAGCAGTCGGGACGGTTCGAACACTGAAGCTTTCTTT. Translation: CASSRDGSNTEAFF.